The 29 T cell receptor beta chains below all came from one sample that was sequenced in a study of identifying expanded T cells in peripheral blood. The assay was immunoSEQ multiplex PCR, and TCRdb's table has in-frame clones only and misses some. In the table there are about 100,000 clones, approximately 89% of which are singletons. Sequences were obtained from blood. The receptors were gathered from a person between 18 and 75 years old in good health.

V usage is TRBV19 and J usage is TRBJ1-5, with 8 positions matching TRBD1. Germline lookup yields CDR1 LNHDA and CDR2 SQIVND (reference sequence). The CDR3 loop spans 17 amino acids. The trim removed 3 bases at V and 4 bases at J, leaving 11 bases unmatched. The CDR3 nucleotides read TGTGCCAGTAGTATGATTTGGGGACAGGTAAATAATCAGCCCCAGCATTTT. Protein sequence: CASSMIWGQVNNQPQHF. The variable domain in full, with the rest retrieved from reference TRBV19 and TRBJ1-5, is DGGITQSPKYLFRKEGQNVTLSCEQNLNHDAMYWYRQDPGQGLRLIYYSQIVNDFQKGDIAEGYSVSREKKESFPLTVTSAQKNPTAFYLCASSMIWGQVNNQPQHFGDGTRLSIL.

Worth noting for this clone: In the same sample, other DNA sequences code for this CDR3. This rearrangement joins TRBV5-1 to TRBJ2-5; D may be TRBD2 (5 bases). Germline V gene data show CDR1 as SGHRS and CDR2 as YFSETQ. This CDR3 is built from 12 residues. The ends were cut back, 4 bases at V and 2 bases at J, with 6 bases in the middle. CDR3: CASSPGQETQYF. The DNA of the CDR3 is TGCGCCAGCAGCCCGGGGCAAGAGACCCAGTACTTC.

The CDR3 sequence: CASSVDRAMNTEAFF. The CDR3 nucleotides are TGTGCCAGCAGCGTGGACAGAGCCATGAACACTGAAGCTTTCTTT. The rearrangement links TRBV2 to TRBJ1-1, with TRBD1 as a possible D gene (6 bases). Germline V CDR1 and CDR2: SNHLY, FYNNEI. V lost 6 bases to trimming and J lost 0 bases, with 14 bases between them. There are 15 residues in the CDR3.

The chain recombines TRBV7-9 with TRBJ1-4, with unresolved D. Per germline, CDR1 SEHNR and CDR2 FQNEAQ (reference sequence). Trimming took 5 bases from V and 4 from J, leaving 14 bases between them. The CDR3 is 15 amino acids. The CDR3 DNA sequence: TGTGCCAGCAGCCCTCCCATGGGTCTTAATGAAAAACTGTTTTTT. This gives the protein CASSPPMGLNEKLFF.

J is TRBJ1-6 and V is TRBV27; TRBD1 aligns across 11 bases. After removal of 5 bases from V and 7 bases from J, the junction contained 7 bases not matched to a gene. Germline CDR1 reads MNHEY; CDR2 reads SMNVEV (reference sequence). This CDR3 is 16 amino acids long. The CDR3 region has the DNA TGTGCCAGCAGTACTGGGACAGGGGGATGGAATTCACCCCTCCACTTT. Its translation is CASSTGTGGWNSPLHF.

This sequence joins TRBV19 and TRBJ2-1; D not certain. Looked up from germline, CDR1 is LNHDA and CDR2 is SQIVND (reference sequence). The CDR3 extends over 13 amino acids. Trimming took 6 bases from V and 7 from J, leaving 13 bases between them. The chain's CDR3 is CASRTHGGNEQFF. In nucleotides, the CDR3 is TGTGCCAGTAGAACGCATGGCGGAAATGAGCAGTTCTTC.

The chain has TRBV9 and TRBJ2-7, with D tentatively TRBD1 or TRBD2 (5 bases each). From germline, CDR1 is SGDLS and CDR2 YYNGEE. Deletions cut 4 bases from V and 6 bases from J, with 17 bases between. This CDR3 is 14 amino acids long. The CDR3 spells CASSTRDLSSEQYF. The CDR3 coding sequence is TGTGCCAGCAGCACCCGGGACCTGAGCTCCGAGCAGTACTTC.

CDR3 DNA: TGTGCCAGCAGCTTAGATAATTCGCGGGAGCAGTACTTC. This encodes CASSLDNSREQYF. The rearrangement joins TRBV11-2 to TRBJ2-7; D gene ambiguous. Trimming removed 0 bases at V and 7 bases at J, with 10 bases between. Per the germline V gene, CDR1 is SGHAT and CDR2 is FQNNGV. This CDR3 has 13 residues. Filled out from reference TRBV11-2 and TRBJ2-7, the complete variable domain reads EAGVAQSPRYKIIEKRQSVAFWCNPISGHATLYWYQQILGQGPKLLIQFQNNGVVDDSQLPKDRFSAERLKGVDSTLKIQPAKLEDSAVYLCASSLDNSREQYFGPGTRLTVT.

V is TRBV27 and J is TRBJ2-7; 10 bases align to TRBD1. The CDR3 runs 15 residues. V shed 4 bases, J shed 7 bases, and the junction held 10 bases outside the gene matches. CDR1 is MNHEY and CDR2 is SMNVEV in the germline V gene (reference sequence). The CDR3 nucleotides read TGTGCCAGCAGTTATAGGGGACAGGGGCCGGGGGAGCAGTACTTC. This encodes CASSYRGQGPGEQYF.

The J gene is TRBJ2-3, the V gene TRBV29-1; D ambiguous. Germline values: CDR1 SQVTM, CDR2 ANQGSEA. Trimming cost V 6 bases and J 0 bases, with 19 bases left between them. The CDR3 consists of 16 residues. The CDR3 spells CSVSLTQKGSTDTQYF. CDR3 sequence (DNA): TGCAGCGTCTCCCTCACACAGAAGGGAAGCACAGATACGCAGTATTTT.

This clone was observed once. V usage is TRBV19 and J usage is TRBJ2-1; D might be TRBD1 (5 bases). The CDR3 has 13 amino acids. With 2 bases removed from V and 7 bases from J, the gap between germline ends came to 9 bases. Germline V gene data show CDR1 as LNHDA and CDR2 as SQIVND (reference sequence). The CDR3 spells CASSIRGVNEQFF. The CDR3 DNA reads TGTGCCAGTAGTATAAGGGGTGTGAATGAGCAGTTCTTC.

The V and J genes are TRBV7-9 and TRBJ2-7; TRBD1 matches 12 bases. The germline CDR1 and CDR2 sequences are SEHNR and FQNEAQ (reference sequence). The ends lost 5 bases at V and 5 bases at J; junction bases unmatched: 7. This CDR3 has 15 residues. The CDR3: CASSGGTGGNNEQYF. DNA of the CDR3: TGTGCCAGCAGCGGAGGGACAGGGGGCAACAACGAGCAGTACTTC.

The rearrangement links TRBV30 to TRBJ1-2; 7 bases match TRBD1. Germline CDR1 is GTSNPN and CDR2 is SVGIG (reference sequence). CDR3 length: 13 amino acids. V gave up 6 bases and J gave up 6 bases; unmatched junction bases: 10. CDR3 sequence reads: CACSRGIGNGYTF. The CDR3 nucleotides are TGTGCCTGCTCCAGGGGGATTGGAAATGGCTACACCTTC.

This clone was picked up many times. V gene TRBV7-2 combines with J gene TRBJ1-1; the match to TRBD1 covers 7 bases. Looked up from germline, CDR1 is SGHTA and CDR2 is FQGNSA. The CDR3 runs to 13 residues. Trimming took 4 bases from V and 5 from J; bases not matched to a gene: 4. CDR3: CASSSQGKTEAFF. CDR3 sequence (DNA): TGTGCCAGCAGCTCACAGGGGAAGACTGAAGCTTTCTTT.

This clone was observed a single time. The chain employs TRBV7-9 and TRBJ1-1; no definite D call. CDR1 and CDR2 from the germline V gene are SEHNR and FQNEAQ (reference sequence). This CDR3 is 15 amino acids long. V was pared by 3 bases and J by 1 base, with 12 bases between. Here the CDR3 DNA reads TGTGCCAGCAGCTTCGGCCTGAGGCGGAACACTGAAGCTTTCTTT. Amino acids: CASSFGLRRNTEAFF.

The chain carries TRBV9 and TRBJ1-2; D uncertain. The CDR3 consists of 11 residues. Germline V lookup: CDR1 SGDLS, CDR2 YYNGEE. With 4 bases removed from V and 5 bases from J, the gap between germline ends came to 6 bases. In nucleotides, the CDR3 is TGTGCCAGCAGCTCCGATTATGGCTACACCTTC. Encoded protein: CASSSDYGYTF.

This clone has just one count. The chain carries TRBV2 and TRBJ2-2; 14 bases are a match to TRBD2. The V gene end was trimmed by 10 bases and the J gene end by 7 bases; junction bases not matched to a gene: 8. Germline CDR1 reads SNHLY; CDR2 reads FYNNEI. The CDR3 is 15 amino acids. The CDR3 DNA reads TGTGCCACCATGGGACTAGCGGGAGCTGACGGGGAGCTGTTTTTT. Its protein product is CATMGLAGADGELFF.

The chain carries TRBV5-6 and TRBJ1-3, with no clear D. V gave up 1 base and J gave up 0 bases, with 2 bases separating them. The CDR3 loop spans 13 amino acids. Germline V lookup: CDR1 SGHDT, CDR2 YYEEEE. CDR3 sequence reads: CASSLNSGNTIYF. Written as DNA, the CDR3 is TGTGCCAGCAGCTTGAACTCTGGAAACACCATATATTTT.

The chain joins TRBV5-8 to TRBJ2-2, with D hard to call. Germline-derived CDR1 and CDR2 are SGHTS and YDEGEE. The CDR3 has 14 residues. Trimming took off 2 bases at V and 1 base at J, with 6 bases between the two ends. CDR3: CASSFPLNTGELFF. The DNA of the CDR3 is TGTGCCAGCAGCTTTCCGCTGAACACCGGGGAGCTGTTTTTT.

The chain joins TRBV28 to TRBJ1-2; D is unclear. V lost 6 bases, J lost 3 bases, and 11 bases lay in between. Per the germline V gene, CDR1 is MDHEN and CDR2 is SYDVKM. This CDR3 contains 13 residues. The CDR3 loop reads CASSSGTDYGYTF. The CDR3 region has the DNA TGTGCCAGCAGCTCCGGTACAGACTATGGCTACACCTTC.

The V gene is TRBV18, the J gene TRBJ2-1; D uncertain. V was trimmed by 3 bases and J by 1 base, leaving 10 bases between them. The CDR3 runs to 15 residues. Germline CDR1 and CDR2: KGHSH and LQKENI. CDR3 protein: CASSPSTDSYNEQFF. DNA for the CDR3: TGTGCCAGCTCACCCAGCACGGATTCCTACAATGAGCAGTTCTTC.

Concerning this clone: The sample holds other DNA sequences that translate to the same CDR3. The chain uses TRBV7-2 and TRBJ1-6; 7 bases align to TRBD1. Germline loops: CDR1 SGHTA, CDR2 FQGNSA. The CDR3 is 14 residues long. V shed 5 bases, J shed 7 bases, and the junction held 5 bases outside the gene matches. CDR3 nucleotides: TGTGCCAGCAGCCCCGGGACAGCAAATTCACCCCTCCACTTT. Translation gives CASSPGTANSPLHF.

The table lists this clone with a few counts. The rearrangement links TRBV15 to TRBJ2-4; 10 bases are shared with TRBD1. The CDR3 has 18 residues. Germline values: CDR1 LNHNV, CDR2 YYDKDF (reference sequence). V dropped 0 bases and J dropped 8; count of bases not matched to a gene: 13. The CDR3 region has the DNA TGTGCCACCAGCAGAGAAAGGTTTACTGGGACAGGGGAAGACATTCAGTACTTC. The encoded protein is CATSRERFTGTGEDIQYF.

This rearrangement joins TRBV18 to TRBJ1-1; a weak D match, TRBD1 (6 bases). Germline V gene data show CDR1 as KGHSH and CDR2 as LQKENI. V was clipped by 3 bases and J by 0 bases, with 14 bases between them. CDR3 length equals 16 residues. Written as DNA, the CDR3 is TGTGCCAGCTCACCGTCTAAACAGGGTATGAACACTGAAGCTTTCTTT. It yields the protein CASSPSKQGMNTEAFF.

V usage is TRBV6-1 and J usage is TRBJ1-5; D call uncertain. CDR1 is MNHNS and CDR2 is SASEGT in the germline V gene. The CDR3 spans 16 residues. With 2 bases removed from V and 2 bases from J, the gap between germline ends came to 13 bases. This chain's CDR3 is CASSEIAPTGNQPQHF. CDR3 in DNA: TGTGCCAGCAGTGAAATAGCCCCCACGGGCAATCAGCCCCAGCATTTT.

The chain carries TRBV4-1 and TRBJ2-2; tentatively, D is TRBD1 (5 bases). CDR1 and CDR2 from the germline V gene are MGHRA and YSYEKL. The CDR3 runs to 15 residues. V lost 0 bases and J 4 bases, leaving 9 bases between the germline ends. The CDR3 bases are TGCGCCAGCAGCCAAGATTCGCAGGGCACCGGGGAGCTGTTTTTT. This sequence encodes CASSQDSQGTGELFF.

V usage is TRBV6-5 and J usage is TRBJ2-7; possible D gene TRBD2, 5 bases. This CDR3 comprises 15 residues. Trimming pared 0 bases from V and 3 bases from J, leaving 12 bases between. CDR1 and CDR2 (germline): MNHEY, SVGAGI. CDR3 coding DNA: TGTGCCAGCAGTTACTCCGGGGATACCATCTACGAGCAGTACTTC. Protein: CASSYSGDTIYEQYF.

The genes are TRBV21-1 and TRBJ2-7; TRBD2 is the table's D call, not checked against the DNA. TRBV21-1 is tagged as a pseudogene. The CDR3 has 18 residues. The CDR3 nucleotides are TGTGCCAGCAGCAACCCTTGTCTCCGGACTAGTGTGTCCTACGAGCAGTACTTC. Its translation is CASSNPCLRTSVSYEQYF.

Only one count was recorded for this clone. The V call is TRBV7-9, the J call TRBJ1-1; D is unclear. Trimming cost V 6 bases and J 4 bases, with 15 bases left between them. Germline-derived CDR1 and CDR2 are SEHNR and FQNEAQ (reference sequence). The CDR3 is made up of 14 amino acids. The CDR3 DNA reads TGTGCCAGCAGTTCCCAGAGCGGCGTCACTGAAGCTTTCTTT. Translating gives CASSSQSGVTEAFF.